This T cell receptor (beta chain) was identified in a study of human T cells and chemical hapten exposure. TCRdb re-called the RACE reads with MiXCR, one entry per CDR3 protein. This sample yields more than 95,000 distinct CDR3 sequences, of which 30% to 35% are seen a single time; roughly 2.5% belongs to the top ten. This clonotype appeared a few times. V lost 2 bases and J 4 bases, leaving 9 bases between the germline ends. Germline-derived CDR1 and CDR2 are SNHLY and FYNNEI. This CDR3 has 14 residues. Time point described: patch test 3, about 24 weeks after DPC sensitization. The treatment here: therapeutic diphenylcyclopropenone sensitization with weekly scalp DPC. Blood, whole and unfractionated, served as the source for total RNA extraction.

V and J are TRBV2 and TRBJ2-1, with D possibly matching TRBD2 (6 bases). The TCR comes from a man aged 35-49 years with alopecia areata. Some clones in this sample may be carry-over from other donors' samples. The specimen was whole blood, collected in connection with sensitization to the hapten diphenylcyclopropenone (DPC). CDR3 sequence reads: CASSETSTYNEQFF. The DNA of the CDR3 is TGTGCCAGCAGTGAAACTAGCACATACAATGAGCAGTTCTTC.